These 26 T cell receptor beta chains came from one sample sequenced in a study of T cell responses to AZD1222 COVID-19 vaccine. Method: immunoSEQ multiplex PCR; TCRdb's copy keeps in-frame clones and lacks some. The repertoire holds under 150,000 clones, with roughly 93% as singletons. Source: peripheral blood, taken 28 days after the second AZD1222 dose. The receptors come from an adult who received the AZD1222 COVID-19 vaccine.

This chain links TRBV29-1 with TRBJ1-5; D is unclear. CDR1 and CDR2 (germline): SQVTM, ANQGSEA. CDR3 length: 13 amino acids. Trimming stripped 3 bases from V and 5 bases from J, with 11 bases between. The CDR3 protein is CSVDPGGDQPQHF. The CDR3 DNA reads TGCAGCGTTGATCCGGGAGGAGATCAGCCCCAGCATTTT. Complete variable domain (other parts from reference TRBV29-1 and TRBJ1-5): SAVISQKPSRDICQRGTSLTIQCQVDSQVTMMFWYRQQPGQSLTLIATANQGSEATYESGFVIDKFPISRPNLTFSTLTVSNMSPEDSSIYLCSVDPGGDQPQHFGDGTRLSIL.

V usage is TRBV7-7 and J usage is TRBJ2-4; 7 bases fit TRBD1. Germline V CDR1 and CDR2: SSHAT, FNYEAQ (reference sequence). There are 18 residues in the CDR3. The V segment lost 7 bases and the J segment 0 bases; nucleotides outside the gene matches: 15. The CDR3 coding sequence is TGTGCCAGCATACCCGGGACAGTCCGCCCAACAGCCAAAAACATTCAGTACTTC. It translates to CASIPGTVRPTAKNIQYF.

CDR3 in amino acids: CATLPSTVQETQYF. CDR3 bases: TGTGCCACCCTCCCTTCCACCGTACAAGAGACCCAGTACTTC. This sequence joins TRBV6-5 and TRBJ2-5; D not certain. This CDR3 region has 14 residues. Trimming removed 10 bases from V and 2 bases from J, with 17 bases in between. CDR1 MNHEY and CDR2 SVGAGI come from the germline V gene.

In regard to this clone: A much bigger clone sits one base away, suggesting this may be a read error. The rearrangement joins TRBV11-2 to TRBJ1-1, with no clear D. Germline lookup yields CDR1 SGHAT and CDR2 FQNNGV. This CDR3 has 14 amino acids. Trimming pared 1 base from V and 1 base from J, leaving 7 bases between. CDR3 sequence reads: CASSLVAGNTEAFF. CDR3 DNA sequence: TGTGCCAGCAGCTTAGTGGCTGGGAACACTGAAGCTTTCTTT.

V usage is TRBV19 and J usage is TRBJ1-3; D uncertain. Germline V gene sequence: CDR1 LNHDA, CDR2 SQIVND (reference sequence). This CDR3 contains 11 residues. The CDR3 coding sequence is TGTGCTTCCACTTCTCAAAGCGCCATATATTTT. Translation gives CASTSQSAIYF.

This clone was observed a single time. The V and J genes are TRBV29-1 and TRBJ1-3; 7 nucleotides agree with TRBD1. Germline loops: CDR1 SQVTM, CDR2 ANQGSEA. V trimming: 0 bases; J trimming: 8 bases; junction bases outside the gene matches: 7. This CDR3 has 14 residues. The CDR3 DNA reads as TGCAGCGTTGAAGATCTTCGGACAGGAGACACCATATATTTT. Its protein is CSVEDLRTGDTIYF. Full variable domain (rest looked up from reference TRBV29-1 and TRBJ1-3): SAVISQKPSRDICQRGTSLTIQCQVDSQVTMMFWYRQQPGQSLTLIATANQGSEATYESGFVIDKFPISRPNLTFSTLTVSNMSPEDSSIYLCSVEDLRTGDTIYFGEGSWLTVV.

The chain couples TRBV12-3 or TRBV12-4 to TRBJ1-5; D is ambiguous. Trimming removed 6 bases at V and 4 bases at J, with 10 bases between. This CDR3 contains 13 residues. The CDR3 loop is CASSLQENQPQHF. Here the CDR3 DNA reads TGTGCCAGCAGCCTACAAGAAAATCAGCCCCAGCATTTT.

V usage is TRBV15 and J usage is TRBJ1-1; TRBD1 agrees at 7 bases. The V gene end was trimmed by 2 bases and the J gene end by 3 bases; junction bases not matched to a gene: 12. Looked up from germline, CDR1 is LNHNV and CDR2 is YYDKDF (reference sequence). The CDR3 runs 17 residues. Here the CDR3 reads CATSRHITGAGDTEAFF. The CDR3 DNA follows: TGTGCCACCAGCAGACATATCACAGGGGCGGGGGACACTGAAGCTTTCTTT.

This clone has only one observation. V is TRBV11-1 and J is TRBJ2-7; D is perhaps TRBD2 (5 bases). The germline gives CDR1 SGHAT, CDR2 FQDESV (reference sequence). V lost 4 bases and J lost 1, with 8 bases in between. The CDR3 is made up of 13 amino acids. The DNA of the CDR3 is TGTGCCAGCAGCTCCGGGGTATCCTACGAGCAGTACTTC. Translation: CASSSGVSYEQYF.

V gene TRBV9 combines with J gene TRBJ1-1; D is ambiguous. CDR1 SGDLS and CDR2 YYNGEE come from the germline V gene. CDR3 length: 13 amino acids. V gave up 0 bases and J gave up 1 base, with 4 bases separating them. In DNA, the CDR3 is TGTGCCAGCAGCGTAGCCCAGAACACTGAAGCTTTCTTT. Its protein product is CASSVAQNTEAFF.

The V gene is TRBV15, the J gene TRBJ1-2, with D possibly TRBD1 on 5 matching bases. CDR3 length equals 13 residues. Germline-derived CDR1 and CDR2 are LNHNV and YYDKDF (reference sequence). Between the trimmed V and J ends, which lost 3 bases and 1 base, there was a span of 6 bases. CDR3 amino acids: CATSSDSNYGYTF. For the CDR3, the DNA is TGTGCCACCAGCAGCGACAGTAACTATGGCTACACCTTC.

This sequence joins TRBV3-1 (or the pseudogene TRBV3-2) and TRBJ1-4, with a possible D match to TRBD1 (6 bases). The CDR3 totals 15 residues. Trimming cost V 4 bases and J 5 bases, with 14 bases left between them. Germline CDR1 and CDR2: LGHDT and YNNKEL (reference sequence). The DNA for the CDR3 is TGTGCCAGCAGCCTCCGGGCAGGGGCGAATGAAAAACTGTTTTTT. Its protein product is CASSLRAGANEKLFF.

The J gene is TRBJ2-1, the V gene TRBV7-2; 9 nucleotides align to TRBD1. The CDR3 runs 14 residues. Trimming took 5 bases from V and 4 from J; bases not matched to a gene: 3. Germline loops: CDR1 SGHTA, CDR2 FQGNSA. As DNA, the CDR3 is TGTGCCAGCAGCGGGGACAGGGCATACAATGAGCAGTTCTTC. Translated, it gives CASSGDRAYNEQFF.

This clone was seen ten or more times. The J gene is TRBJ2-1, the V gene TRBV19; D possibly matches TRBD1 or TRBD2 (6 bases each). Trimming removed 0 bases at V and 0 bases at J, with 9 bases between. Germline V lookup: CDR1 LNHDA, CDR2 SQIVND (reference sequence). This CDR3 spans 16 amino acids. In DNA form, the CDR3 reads TGTGCCAGTAGTATAGAAGGGGGGATCTCCTACAATGAGCAGTTCTTC. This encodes CASSIEGGISYNEQFF.

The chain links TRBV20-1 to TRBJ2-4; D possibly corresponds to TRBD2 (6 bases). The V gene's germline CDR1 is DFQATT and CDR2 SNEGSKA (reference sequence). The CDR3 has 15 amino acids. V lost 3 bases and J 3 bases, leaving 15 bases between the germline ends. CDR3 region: CSASPRGGVKNIQYF. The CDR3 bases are TGCAGTGCTAGTCCGCGGGGTGGCGTCAAAAACATTCAGTACTTC.

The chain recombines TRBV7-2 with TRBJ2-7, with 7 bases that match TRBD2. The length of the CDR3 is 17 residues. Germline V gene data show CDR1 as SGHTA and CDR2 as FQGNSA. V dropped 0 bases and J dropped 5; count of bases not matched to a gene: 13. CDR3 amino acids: CASSLAPLGGSRNEQYF. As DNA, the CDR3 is TGTGCCAGCAGCTTAGCCCCCCTGGGAGGGAGTAGGAACGAGCAGTACTTC. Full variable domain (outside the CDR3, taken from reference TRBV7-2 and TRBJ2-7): GAGVSQSPSNKVTEKGKDVELRCDPISGHTALYWYRQSLGQGLEFLIYFQGNSAPDKSGLPSDRFSAERTGGSVSTLTIQRTQQEDSAVYLCASSLAPLGGSRNEQYFGPGTRLTVT.

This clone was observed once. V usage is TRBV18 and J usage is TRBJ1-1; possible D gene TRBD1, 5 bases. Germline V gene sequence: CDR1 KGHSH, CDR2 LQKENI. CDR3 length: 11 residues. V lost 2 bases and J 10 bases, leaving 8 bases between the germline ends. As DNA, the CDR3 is TGTGCCAGCTCACCAGAAAGGGGAGCTTTCTTT. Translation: CASSPERGAFF.

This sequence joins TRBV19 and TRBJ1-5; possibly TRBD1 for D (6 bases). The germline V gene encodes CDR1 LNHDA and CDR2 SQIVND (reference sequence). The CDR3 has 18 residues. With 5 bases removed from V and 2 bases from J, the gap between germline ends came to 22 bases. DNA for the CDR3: TGTGCCAGTAGTGTGACGGGGGGCGGCCTTGTACGCAATCAGCCCCAGCATTTT. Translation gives CASSVTGGGLVRNQPQHF.

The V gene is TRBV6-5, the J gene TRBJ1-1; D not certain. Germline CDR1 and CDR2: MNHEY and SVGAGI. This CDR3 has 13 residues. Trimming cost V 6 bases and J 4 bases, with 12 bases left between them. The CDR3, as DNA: TGTGCCAGCAGCCCCCGAACGAGCACTGAAGCTTTCTTT. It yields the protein CASSPRTSTEAFF.

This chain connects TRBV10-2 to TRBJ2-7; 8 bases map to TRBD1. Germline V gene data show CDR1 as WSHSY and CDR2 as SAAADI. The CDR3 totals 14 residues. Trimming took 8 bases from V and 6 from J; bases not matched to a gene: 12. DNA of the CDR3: TGCGCCAGCGGATCACAGGGGGTGAGTGGCGAGCAGTACTTC. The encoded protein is CASGSQGVSGEQYF.

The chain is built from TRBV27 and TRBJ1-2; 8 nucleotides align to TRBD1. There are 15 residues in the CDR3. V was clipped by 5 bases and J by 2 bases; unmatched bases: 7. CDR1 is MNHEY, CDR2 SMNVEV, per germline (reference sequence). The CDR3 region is CASSPQGAGNYGYTF. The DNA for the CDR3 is TGTGCCAGCAGTCCCCAGGGGGCAGGGAACTATGGCTACACCTTC.

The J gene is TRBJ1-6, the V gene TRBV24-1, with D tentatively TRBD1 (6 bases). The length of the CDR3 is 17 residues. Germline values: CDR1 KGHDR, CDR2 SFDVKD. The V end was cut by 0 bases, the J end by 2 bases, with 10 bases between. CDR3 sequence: CATSDLIGGPYNSPLHF. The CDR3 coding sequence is TGTGCCACCAGTGATTTGATCGGGGGCCCCTATAATTCACCCCTCCACTTT.

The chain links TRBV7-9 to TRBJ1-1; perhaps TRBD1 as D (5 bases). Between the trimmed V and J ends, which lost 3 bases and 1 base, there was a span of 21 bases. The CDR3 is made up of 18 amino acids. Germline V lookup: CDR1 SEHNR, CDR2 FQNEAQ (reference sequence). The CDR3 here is CASSLPYGAGVANTEAFF. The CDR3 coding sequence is TGTGCCAGCAGCTTGCCATATGGGGCAGGCGTGGCGAACACTGAAGCTTTCTTT.

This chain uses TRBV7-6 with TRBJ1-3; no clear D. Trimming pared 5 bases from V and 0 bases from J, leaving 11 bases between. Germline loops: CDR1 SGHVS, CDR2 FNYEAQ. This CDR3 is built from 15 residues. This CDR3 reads CASSTGLSSGNTIYF. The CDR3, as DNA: TGTGCCAGCAGCACTGGACTCAGCTCTGGAAACACCATATATTTT.

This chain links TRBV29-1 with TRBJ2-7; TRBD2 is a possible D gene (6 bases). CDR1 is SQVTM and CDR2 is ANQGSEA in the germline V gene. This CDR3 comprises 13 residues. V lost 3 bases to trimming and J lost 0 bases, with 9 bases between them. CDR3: CSVEGLFSYEQYF. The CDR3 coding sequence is TGCAGCGTTGAGGGACTGTTCTCCTACGAGCAGTACTTC.

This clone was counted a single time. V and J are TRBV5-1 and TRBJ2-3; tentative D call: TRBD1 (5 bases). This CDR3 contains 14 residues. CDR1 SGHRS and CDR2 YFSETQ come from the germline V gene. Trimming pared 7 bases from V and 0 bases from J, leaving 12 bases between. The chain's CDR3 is CASHQGPSTDTQYF. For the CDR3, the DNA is TGCGCCAGCCACCAGGGTCCTAGCACAGATACGCAGTATTTT.